The present TCR beta chain was sequenced within a study of T cells in Graves' hyperthyroidism and ophthalmopathy. General study results and limits: Blood also carried most thyroid clonotypes expanded above 0.001.

RNA transcripts served as the template for amplifying TCR beta CDR3 regions. HTBI primers drove first-round RT-PCR of the TCR CDR3. A single record per CDR3 protein comes from TCRdb applying MiXCR to the multiplex PCR reads. The sample carries about 500,000 distinct CDR3 sequences, 46% recorded once. Per the germline V gene, CDR1 is SGDLS and CDR2 is YYNGEE. The CDR3 runs to 15 residues. As to this clonotype: The antigen is undetermined. Germline is not matched at one junction end, which may reflect a read error.

This receptor was taken from an adult woman with Graves' disease, either hyperthyroidism or ophthalmopathy (not recorded which). This sequence joins TRBV9 and TRBJ2-5; maybe TRBD1 (6 bases). The sample taken for sequencing was peripheral blood or thyroid tissue (not recorded which). CDR3 region: CASSVSGQAQEAQYF. In DNA, the CDR3 is TGTGCCAGCAGCGTCTCGGGACAAGCCCAAGAGGCCCAGTACTTC.